These T cell receptor beta chains were read from a single sample in a study of blood T cell repertoires in COVID-19. Some clones are missing from TCRdb's copy, which holds only in-frame ones; the method was immunoSEQ multiplex PCR. This sample has 87,000 or so clones, with 75% to 90% found just once. Sequencing was performed on peripheral blood. Receptors were obtained from a woman over 75 with active or convalescent COVID-19. Each CDR3 is given with its conserved first and last residue. The D gene is left open where the match is weak. Only some rows state a clone size, as once, few, many or a class for expanded clones.

clone_size,j_call,v_call,d_call,cdr3_aa,cdr3_nt
-,TRBJ1-5,TRBV4-1,TRBD1,CASSQGGGQGNQPQHF,TGCGCCAGCAGCCAAGGTGGCGGACAGGGCAATCAGCCCCAGCATTTT
once,TRBJ2-3,TRBV11-2,-,CASSLGQIRTDTQYF,TGTGCCAGCAGCTTAGGACAGATTAGAACAGATACGCAGTATTTT
-,TRBJ1-4,TRBV5-6,-,CASSLARGWDEKLFF,TGTGCCAGCAGCCTGGCCAGGGGCTGGGATGAAAAACTGTTTTTT
-,TRBJ2-1,TRBV19,-,CASTRTGGIHSYNEQFF,TGTGCCAGTACAAGGACGGGCGGGATTCACTCCTACAATGAGCAGTTCTTC
-,TRBJ2-7,TRBV2,-,CASSDATPSYEQYF,TGTGCCAGCAGTGATGCGACACCCAGCTACGAGCAGTACTTC
once,TRBJ2-3,TRBV21-1,-,CAPLQRGGRVSADTQYF,TGTGCGCCACTCCAACGGGGCGGGAGGGTCAGCGCAGATACGCAGTATTTT
-,TRBJ2-7,TRBV4-2,TRBD2,CASSQDPSGGSYEQYF,TGTGCCAGCAGCCAAGATCCCAGCGGGGGGTCATACGAGCAGTACTTC
-,TRBJ2-3,TRBV24-1,-,CASPGNTQYF,TGTGCCTCCCCCGGGAATACGCAGTATTTT
-,TRBJ2-3,TRBV6-2/TRBV6-3,TRBD2,CASSYGLAGTDTQYF,TGTGCCAGCAGTTATGGGCTAGCGGGGACAGATACGCAGTATTTT
-,TRBJ2-1,TRBV29-1,-,CSVEKGPNEQFF,TGCAGCGTTGAGAAGGGGCCAAATGAGCAGTTCTTC
-,TRBJ1-6,TRBV30,-,CAWSVGSGVIPLHF,TGTGCCTGGAGTGTGGGTTCGGGAGTGATACCCCTCCACTTT
-,TRBJ1-2,TRBV6-2/TRBV6-3,-,CASIPGDGRYGYTF,TGTGCCAGCATCCCAGGGGATGGTCGCTATGGCTACACCTTC
once,TRBJ1-1,TRBV28,TRBD1,CASSLIRQGWAEAFF,TGTGCCAGCAGTTTAATCAGACAGGGGTGGGCTGAAGCTTTCTTT
-,TRBJ2-5,TRBV7-2,TRBD1,CASSPRQGRGQETQYF,TGTGCCAGCAGCCCGAGACAGGGCAGGGGCCAAGAGACCCAGTACTTC
-,TRBJ2-5,TRBV7-7,-,CASSLGGGQEETQYF,TGTGCTAGCAGCTTAGGCGGGGGACAGGAGGAGACCCAGTACTTC
-,TRBJ1-5,TRBV18,-,CASSPTDPEQPQHF,TGTGCCAGCTCACCGACAGACCCAGAACAGCCCCAGCATTTT
-,TRBJ1-2,TRBV10-3,-,CAITLTEDYGYTF,TGTGCCATCACCCTGACAGAGGATTATGGCTACACCTTC
-,TRBJ1-4,TRBV6-1,-,CASSDMSATNEKLFF,TGTGCCAGCAGTGATATGAGTGCAACTAATGAAAAACTGTTTTTT